The rows below give T cell receptor beta chains drawn from one sample of a study of blood T cell repertoires in COVID-19. Repertoires were generated with immunoSEQ multiplex PCR, while TCRdb's copy carries only in-frame clones and drops some. The data hold about 74,000 clones, with 75% to 85% observed a single time. Source material: peripheral blood. These receptors all come from a human donor in a cohort sampled during active COVID-19. The CDR3 runs from the conserved cysteine through the conserved F or W. Fields, in order: J gene, V gene, D gene, clone size, CDR3 protein, CDR3 DNA. A D gene is named only where the DNA matches it firmly. Clone sizes are given selectively: once, few, many, or a class where the clone is expanded.

>TRBJ2-3|TRBV7-2|.|.
CASSQETSTDTQYF
TGTGCCAGCAGTCAAGAAACAAGCACAGATACGCAGTATTTT
>TRBJ1-1|TRBV7-9|TRBD1|.
CASSMGTGLNTEAFF
TGTGCCAGCAGCATGGGGACAGGCCTGAACACTGAAGCTTTCTTT
>TRBJ2-7|TRBV10-3|TRBD1|.
CATRRPPGQGAEEQYF
TGTGCCACCAGAAGACCCCCGGGACAGGGGGCTGAAGAGCAGTACTTC
>TRBJ2-3|TRBV19|.|.
CASSISHTPDTQYF
TGTGCCAGTAGTATATCACACACCCCAGATACGCAGTATTTT
>TRBJ2-7|TRBV7-2|TRBD2|.
CASSSTSGRGPEQYF
TGTGCCAGCAGCTCGACTAGCGGGAGGGGCCCCGAGCAGTACTTC
>TRBJ1-1|TRBV5-1|.|.
CASSFPGANTEAFF
TGCGCCAGCAGCTTTCCAGGGGCCAACACTGAAGCTTTCTTT
>TRBJ2-5|TRBV5-1|.|.
CASVDRGGETQYF
TGCGCCAGCGTCGACAGGGGAGGGGAGACCCAGTACTTC
>TRBJ2-7|TRBV19|TRBD1|.
CASSIQGQALPSYEQYF
TGTGCCAGTAGTATCCAAGGACAGGCCCTTCCCTCCTACGAGCAGTACTTC
>TRBJ2-3|TRBV30|TRBD2|.
CAWSRLAGGLDTQYF
TGTGCCTGGAGCCGACTAGCGGGAGGTTTAGATACGCAGTATTTT
>TRBJ1-3|TRBV15|TRBD1|once
CATSRKGWGTAGNTIYF
TGTGCCACCAGCAGAAAGGGCTGGGGGACAGCTGGAAACACCATATATTTT